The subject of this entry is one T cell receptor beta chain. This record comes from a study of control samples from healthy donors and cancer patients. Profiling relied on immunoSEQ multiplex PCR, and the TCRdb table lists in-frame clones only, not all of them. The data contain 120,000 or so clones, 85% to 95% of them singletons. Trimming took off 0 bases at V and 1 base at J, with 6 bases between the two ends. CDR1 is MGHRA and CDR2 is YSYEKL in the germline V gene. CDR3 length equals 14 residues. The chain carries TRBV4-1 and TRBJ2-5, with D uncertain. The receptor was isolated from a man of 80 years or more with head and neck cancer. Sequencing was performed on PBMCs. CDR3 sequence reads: CASSQDQVQETQYF. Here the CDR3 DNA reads TGCGCCAGCAGCCAAGATCAAGTCCAAGAGACCCAGTACTTC.